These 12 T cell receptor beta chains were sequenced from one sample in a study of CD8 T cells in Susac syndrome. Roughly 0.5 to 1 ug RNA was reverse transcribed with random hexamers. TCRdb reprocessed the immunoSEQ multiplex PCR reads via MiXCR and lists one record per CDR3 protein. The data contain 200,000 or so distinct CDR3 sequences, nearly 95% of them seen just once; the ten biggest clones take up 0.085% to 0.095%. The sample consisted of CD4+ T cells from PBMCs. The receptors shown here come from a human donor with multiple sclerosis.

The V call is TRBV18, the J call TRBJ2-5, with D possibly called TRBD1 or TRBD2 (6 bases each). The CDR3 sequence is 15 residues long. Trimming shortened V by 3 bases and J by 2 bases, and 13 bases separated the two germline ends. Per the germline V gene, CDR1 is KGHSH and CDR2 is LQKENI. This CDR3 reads CASSPNEGGQETQYF. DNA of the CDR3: TGTGCCAGCTCACCGAATGAGGGGGGACAAGAGACCCAGTACTTC. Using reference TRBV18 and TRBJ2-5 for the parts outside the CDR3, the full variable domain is NAGVMQNPRHLVRRRGQEARLRCSPMKGHSHVYWYRQLPEEGLKFMVYLQKENIIDESGMPKERFSAEFPKEGPSILRIQQVVRGDSAAYFCASSPNEGGQETQYFGPGTRLLVL.

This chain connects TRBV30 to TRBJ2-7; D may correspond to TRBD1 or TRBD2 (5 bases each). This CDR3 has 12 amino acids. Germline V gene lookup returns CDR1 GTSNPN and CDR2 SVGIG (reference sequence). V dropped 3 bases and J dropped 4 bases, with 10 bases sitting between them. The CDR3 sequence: CAWRPGPYEQYF. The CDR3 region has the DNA TGTGCCTGGAGACCGGGGCCTTACGAGCAGTACTTC.

CDR3 sequence: CASSLNTGTGGTQYF. The CDR3 DNA reads as TGTGCCAGCAGCTTAAACACCGGGACCGGAGGGACCCAGTACTTC. The chain carries TRBV11-2 and TRBJ2-5, with D perhaps TRBD1 or TRBD2 (5 bases each). V lost 2 bases and J lost 7, with 17 bases in between. This CDR3 region has 15 residues. Germline CDR1 and CDR2: SGHAT and FQNNGV.

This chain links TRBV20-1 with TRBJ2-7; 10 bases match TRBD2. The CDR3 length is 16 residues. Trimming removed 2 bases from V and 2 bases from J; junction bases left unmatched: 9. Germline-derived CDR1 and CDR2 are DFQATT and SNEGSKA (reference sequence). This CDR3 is CSARISIAGGPYEQYF. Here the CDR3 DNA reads TGCAGTGCTAGAATCAGTATAGCGGGGGGACCCTACGAGCAGTACTTC.

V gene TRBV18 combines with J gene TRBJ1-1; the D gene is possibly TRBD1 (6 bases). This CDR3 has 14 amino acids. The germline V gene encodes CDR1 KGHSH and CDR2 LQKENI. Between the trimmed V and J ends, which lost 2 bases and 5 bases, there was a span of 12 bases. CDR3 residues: CASSPNRVVTEAFF. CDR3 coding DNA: TGTGCCAGCTCACCAAACAGGGTAGTGACTGAAGCTTTCTTT.

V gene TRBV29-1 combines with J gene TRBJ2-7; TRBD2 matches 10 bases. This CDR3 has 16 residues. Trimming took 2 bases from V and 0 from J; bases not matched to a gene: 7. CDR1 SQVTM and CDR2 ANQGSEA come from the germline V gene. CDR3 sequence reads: CSVEMPGLADSYEQYF. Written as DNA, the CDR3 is TGCAGCGTTGAAATGCCCGGACTAGCGGACTCCTACGAGCAGTACTTC.

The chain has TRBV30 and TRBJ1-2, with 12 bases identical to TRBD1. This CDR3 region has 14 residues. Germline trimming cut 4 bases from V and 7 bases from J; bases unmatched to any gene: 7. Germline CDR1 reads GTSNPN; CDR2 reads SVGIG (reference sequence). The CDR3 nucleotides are TGTGCCTGGATACCTTGGGGACAGGGGGCTGGCTACACCTTC. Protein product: CAWIPWGQGAGYTF.

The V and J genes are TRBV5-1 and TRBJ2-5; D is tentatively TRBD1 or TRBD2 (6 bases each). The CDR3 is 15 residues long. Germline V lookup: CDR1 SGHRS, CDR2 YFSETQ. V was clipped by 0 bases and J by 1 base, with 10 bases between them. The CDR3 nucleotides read TGCGCCAGCAGCTTGGGAAGGGGGGTCCAAGAGACCCAGTACTTC. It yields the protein CASSLGRGVQETQYF. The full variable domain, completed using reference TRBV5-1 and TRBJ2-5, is KAGVTQTPRYLIKTRGQQVTLSCSPISGHRSVSWYQQTPGQGLQFLFEYFSETQRNKGNFPGRFSGRQFSNSRSEMNVSTLELGDSALYLCASSLGRGVQETQYFGPGTRLLVL.

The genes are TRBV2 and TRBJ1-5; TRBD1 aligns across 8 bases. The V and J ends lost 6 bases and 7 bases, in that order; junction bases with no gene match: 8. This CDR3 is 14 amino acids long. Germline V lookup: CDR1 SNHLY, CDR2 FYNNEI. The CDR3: CASRAGTGFQPQHF. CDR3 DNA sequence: TGTGCCAGCAGGGCCGGGACAGGATTCCAGCCCCAGCATTTT.

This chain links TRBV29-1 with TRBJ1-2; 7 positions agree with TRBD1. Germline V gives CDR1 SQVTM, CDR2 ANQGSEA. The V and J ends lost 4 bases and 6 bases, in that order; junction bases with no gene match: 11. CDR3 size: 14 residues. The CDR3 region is CSVALMTGRHGYTF. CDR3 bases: TGCAGCGTTGCCTTAATGACAGGGAGGCATGGCTACACCTTC.

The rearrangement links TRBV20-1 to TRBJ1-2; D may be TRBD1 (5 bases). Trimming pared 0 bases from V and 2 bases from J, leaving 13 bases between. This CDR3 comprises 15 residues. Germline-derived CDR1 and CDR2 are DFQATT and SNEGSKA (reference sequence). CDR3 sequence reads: CSARDQGRVNYGYTF. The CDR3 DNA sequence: TGCAGTGCTAGAGATCAGGGCAGGGTCAACTATGGCTACACCTTC.

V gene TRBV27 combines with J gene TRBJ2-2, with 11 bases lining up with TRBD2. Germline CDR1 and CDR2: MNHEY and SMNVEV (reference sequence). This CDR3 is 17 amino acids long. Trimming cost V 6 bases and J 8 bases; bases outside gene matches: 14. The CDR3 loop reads CASRNQGGTSGSGELFF. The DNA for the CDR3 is TGTGCCAGCAGAAACCAGGGGGGGACTAGCGGCTCTGGGGAGCTGTTTTTT.